This entry concerns a single TCR beta chain. Sequenced by immunoSEQ multiplex PCR; TCRdb stores in-frame clones only, minus some. The table lists over 85,000 clones, approximately 84% of them singletons. The CDR3 is 15 residues long. From germline, CDR1 is MNHEY and CDR2 SVGAGI. V was shortened by 0 bases and J by 2 bases, with 11 bases between the two germline ends. The sample comes from a study of control samples from healthy donors and cancer patients. Sequencing was performed on PBMCs. The sequence was collected from a man between 65 and 85 years old with lung cancer. The chain uses TRBV6-5 and TRBJ2-7; D possibly corresponds to TRBD1 (6 bases). CDR3 coding DNA: TGTGCCAGCAGTTACTCGGGACATCAAACCTACGAGCAGTACTTC. Protein: CASSYSGHQTYEQYF.